This TCR beta chain stems from a study of T cell responses to AZD1222 COVID-19 vaccine. Study findings and constraints: Spike-specific TCR depth and breadth grew after two AZD1222 doses. Seropositive AZD1222 recipients at baseline numbered only 6 or 7.

Comment on this clone: Its matching antigen is unknown.

Clones were read by immunoSEQ multiplex PCR, and TCRdb kept only the in-frame ones, dropping some. This table has some 190,000 clones, around 88% appearing once. Trimming cost V 3 bases and J 4 bases, with 3 bases left between them. Looked up from germline, CDR1 is SGHVS and CDR2 is FNYEAQ. The CDR3 runs 12 residues. The sequencing used peripheral blood, collected on day 0 of AZD1222 vaccination. This receptor was obtained from an adult in good health. The V and J genes are TRBV7-6 and TRBJ2-2; D gene unclear. CDR3 nucleotide sequence: TGTGCCAGCAGCTTTGGCACCGGGGAGCTGTTTTTT. Translating it yields CASSFGTGELFF.